A single sample is the source of the 21 T cell receptor beta chains below, sequenced in a study of esophageal squamous cell carcinoma under preoperative chemotherapy. TCRdb ran MiXCR on the PCR reads and lists one entry per CDR3 protein. The data show fewer than 8,000 distinct CDR3 sequences, approximately 32% seen once. Time point: before preoperative PTX-NDP chemotherapy. This sample was taken from a patient given preoperative chemotherapy. These receptors all stem from a human donor with esophageal squamous cell carcinoma. The donor label of this sample is uncertain.

Remarks on this clonotype: A junction end diverges from the germline sequence, so it may reflect a read error. The chain carries TRBV7-6 and TRBJ2-1, with 7 bases that match TRBD2. The CDR3 has 16 residues. Germline assignment: CDR1 SGHVS and CDR2 FNYEAQ. The CDR3 sequence is CTSRVEAGAVLAEQFF. CDR3 DNA sequence: TGTACCAGCAGGGTAGAGGCGGGAGCAGTCCTCGCTGAGCAGTTCTTC.

This clonotype ranks as medium-sized. The chain employs TRBV7-2 and TRBJ2-7; no clear D gene. The CDR3 contains 16 residues. The germline gives CDR1 SGHTA, CDR2 FQGNSA. Trimming removed 2 bases at V and 0 bases at J, with 14 bases between. CDR3: CASSLSSGPISYEQYF. The CDR3 DNA reads as TGTGCCAGCAGCTTATCCTCCGGACCAATCTCCTACGAGCAGTACTTC.

As to this clonotype: At one of its ends the junction is not consistent with the germline gene, which may arise from a read error. The V gene is TRBV7-2, the J gene TRBJ2-5; possibly TRBD1 for D (6 bases). CDR1 is SGHTA, CDR2 FQGNSA, per germline. CDR3 size: 12 residues. The CDR3 spells CASSFSVYEQGF. The CDR3 nucleotides read TGTGCCAGCAGCTTTAGCGTGTACGAGCAGGGGTTC.

This chain uses TRBV23-1 with TRBJ2-5; D gene uncertain. The J call may be in error: the DNA end matches TRBJ2-7 better. TRBV23-1 is an ORF, and what it does is uncertain. CDR3 length equals 20 residues. CDR3 amino acids: CASSQSGQLLRSASSYEQYF. The DNA of the CDR3 is TGCGCCAGCAGTCAATCGGGTCAACTGCTCAGATCTGCCTCTTCCTACGAGCAGTACTTC.

By frequency in the sample, this clonotype is medium-sized. The rearrangement links TRBV27 to TRBJ2-3; TRBD2 matches 8 bases. The germline CDR1 and CDR2 sequences are MNHEY and SMNVEV (reference sequence). This CDR3 is built from 18 residues. V lost 0 bases, J lost 0 bases, and 8 bases stayed unmatched. Written as DNA, the CDR3 is TGTGCCAGCAGTTTATCATCCCCCCCTAGCGGGAGCACAGATACGCAGTATTTT. Translation gives CASSLSSPPSGSTDTQYF.

This clonotype is labeled as medium-sized. A read error is possible here, since a much larger clone lies one base away. V is TRBV7-2 and J is TRBJ2-1; D call uncertain. The DNA end is more similar to TRBJ2-7, so the J call may be wrong. CDR1 is SGHTA, CDR2 FQGNSA, per germline. The CDR3 totals 13 residues. CDR3 sequence: CASSQGSYYEQYF. The CDR3 DNA reads as TGTGCCAGCAGCCAAGGGTCTTACTACGAGCAGTACTTC.

The sample holds many counts of this clonotype. This clone may be a read error of a much larger clone one base away. The chain recombines TRBV6-1 with TRBJ2-5, with D perhaps TRBD1 (6 bases). The CDR3 has 16 amino acids. Germline loops: CDR1 MNHNS, CDR2 SASEGT. Between the trimmed V and J ends, which lost 5 bases and 11 bases, there was a span of 27 bases. CDR3 sequence reads: CASSRRSGTTYNEQYF. CDR3 DNA: TGTGCCAGCAGTAGAAGATCCGGGACAACCTACAATGAGCAGTACTTC.

This clonotype qualifies as medium-sized (0.01 to 0.1%). The chain uses TRBV12-3 or TRBV12-4 and TRBJ2-1; D possibly uses TRBD1 or TRBD2 (6 bases each). This CDR3 region has 15 residues. The V gene lost 1 base and the J gene lost 7 bases, with 14 bases spanning the gap. CDR3 sequence reads: CASSLGRGSANEQFF. The CDR3, as DNA: TGTGCCAGCAGTTTAGGGAGGGGGAGTGCGAATGAGCAGTTCTTC.

Details on this clonotype: A much larger clone is a single base away; this may be a read error. J is TRBJ2-5 and V is TRBV4-1, with D perhaps matching TRBD1 (5 bases). The CDR3 sequence is 13 residues long. Per germline, CDR1 MGHRA and CDR2 YSYEKL. V shed 4 bases and J shed 12 bases, with 18 bases lying between them. CDR3 in amino acids: CASSPGRWYEEYF. The DNA of the CDR3 is TGCGCCAGCAGCCCAGGGCGGTGGTACGAGGAGTACTTC.

In its sample, this clonotype is medium-sized. The chain combines TRBV6-5 with TRBJ2-1, with TRBD1 identical over 8 bases. The J call is doubtful: the DNA matches TRBJ2-7 better. The CDR3 is made up of 11 amino acids. Germline V lookup: CDR1 MNHEY, CDR2 SVGAGI. CDR3 in amino acids: CASSRQGEQYF. The CDR3 DNA is TGTGCCAGCAGCCGACAGGGGGAGCAGTACTTC.

Comment on this clonotype: The conserved final phenylalanine or tryptophan is absent from the CDR3, which likely points to a read error. The DNA is omitted, as the CDR3 cannot be located on it reliably, and the CDR3 follows TCRdb's listing. The chain carries TRBV7-2 and TRBJ2-4; TRBD1 is the table's D call, not checked against the DNA. Germline CDR1 SGHTA, CDR2 FQGNSA. The CDR3 is 15 amino acids long, termini counted. The CDR3 sequence is CASSSTGSGSYERYL.

In its sample, this clonotype ranks as medium-sized. J is TRBJ2-1 and V is TRBV6-5; TRBD1 might be the D (5 bases). The J call is uncertain, as TRBJ2-7 better fits the DNA end. The CDR3 totals 13 residues. The germline CDR1 and CDR2 sequences are MNHEY and SVGAGI. The CDR3 coding sequence is TGTGCCAGCACCCCGGACAAATCCTACGAGCAGTACTTC. Residues: CASTPDKSYEQYF.

The rearrangement uses TRBV11-2 and TRBJ2-5; TRBD1 might be the D (6 bases). V lost 2 bases, J lost 14 bases, and 21 bases lay in between. From germline, CDR1 is SGHAT and CDR2 FQNNGV. The CDR3 contains 14 residues. This CDR3 reads CASSLPGTGRWEYF. The CDR3 DNA reads TGTGCCAGCAGCTTACCGGGCACAGGGAGATGGGAATACTTC.

This clonotype was seen at least ten times. The chain carries TRBV27 and TRBJ2-1; D gene unclear. The last part of the DNA fits TRBJ2-7 better; the J call may be wrong. Germline loops: CDR1 MNHEY, CDR2 SMNVEV (reference sequence). The length of the CDR3 is 12 residues. The CDR3 sequence is CASSLSADEQYF. In DNA, the CDR3 is TGTGCCAGCAGTTTATCGGCCGATGAGCAGTACTTC.

This clonotype was detected ten times or more. A much more abundant neighbour one base away suggests this may be a read error. V is TRBV7-2 and J is TRBJ2-1; D is possibly TRBD2 (6 bases). V dropped 5 bases and J dropped 13 bases, with 21 bases sitting between them. CDR3 size: 14 residues. Germline values: CDR1 SGHTA, CDR2 FQGNSA. The CDR3 DNA reads as TGTGCCAGCAGCCCCCGCCGGGAGAGAGAGACCCAGTTCTTC. Translation: CASSPRRERETQFF. The entire variable domain, with the rest obtained from reference TRBV7-2 and TRBJ2-1, is as follows: GAGVSQSPSNKVTEKGKDVELRCDPISGHTALYWYRQSLGQGLEFLIYFQGNSAPDKSGLPSDRFSAERTGGSVSTLTIQRTQQEDSAVYLCASSPRRERETQFFGPGTRLTVL.

By sample fraction, this clonotype is medium-sized. This chain joins TRBV7-3 and TRBJ2-5; D not resolved. The CDR3 is 12 residues long. Trimming left V 5 bases short and J 4 bases short, with 8 bases between. CDR1 is SGHTA and CDR2 is FQGTGA in the germline V gene. The chain's CDR3 is CASSLNRETQYF. The CDR3 nucleotides are TGTGCCAGCAGCCTCAACAGAGAGACCCAGTACTTC.

This clonotype was observed at least ten times. The genes are TRBV6-1 and TRBJ2-4; 10 bases match TRBD1. This CDR3 comprises 18 residues. Germline V gene sequence: CDR1 MNHNS, CDR2 SASEGT. J lost 0 bases, V lost 6 bases, and 11 bases had no gene match. CDR3 bases: TGTGCCAGCAGGAAGGGGACAGGGGTCGCGTCAGCCAAAAACATTCAGTACTTC. It specifies CASRKGTGVASAKNIQYF.

Ten or more counts support this clonotype. The rearrangement uses TRBV6-1 and TRBJ1-2; TRBD1 might be the D (5 bases). V lost 2 bases to trimming and J lost 8 bases, with 18 bases between them. The CDR3 spans 15 residues. Germline V gives CDR1 MNHNS, CDR2 SASEGT. The CDR3 spells CASSETAGLREGYTF. The CDR3, as DNA: TGTGCCAGCAGTGAAACGGCAGGGTTAAGAGAAGGCTACACCTTC.

This clonotype is classed as medium-sized. This rearrangement joins TRBV7-2 to TRBJ2-1; 8 nucleotides agree with TRBD2. Per germline, CDR1 SGHTA and CDR2 FQGNSA. The CDR3 runs 16 residues. The trim removed 1 base at V and 10 bases at J, leaving 12 bases unmatched. The CDR3 reads CASSLEESLAGHEQFF. The CDR3 region has the DNA TGTGCCAGCAGCTTAGAAGAATCTCTAGCGGGCCACGAGCAGTTCTTC.

In the case of this clonotype: Mismatch with germline at one junction end may stem from a read error. V gene TRBV12-3 or TRBV12-4 combines with J gene TRBJ2-1; the match to TRBD2 covers 9 bases. The CDR3 has 15 residues. The DNA for the CDR3 is TGTGCCAGCAGTCCCTGGTTTGGGAGTAGCGGGAGTCGGTGCTTC. Translation gives CASSPWFGSSGSRCF.

By share, this clonotype counts as medium-sized. The V call is TRBV7-3, the J call TRBJ2-6, with D unresolved. Trimming took off 2 bases at V and 3 bases at J, with 5 bases between the two ends. Germline V gives CDR1 SGHTA, CDR2 FQGTGA. The CDR3 is made up of 14 amino acids. The CDR3 region has the DNA TGTGCCAGCAGCTTAGGGCGTGGGGCCAACGTCCTGACTTTC. Translating it yields CASSLGRGANVLTF.